Listed below are T cell receptor beta chains from one sample, sequenced in a study of shared clonotypes between healthy human individuals. Sequencing was performed with immunoSEQ multiplex PCR; in TCRdb, only in-frame clones are kept and a portion is missing. The table lists hundreds of thousands of clones, 72% of them singletons. The specimen sequenced was memory CD4+ T cells sorted from blood. The receptors were sampled from a woman in her twenties or thirties in good health. Each CDR3 is given with its conserved first and last residue. D genes are given only for firm matches. Where a row states a size, it is once, few, many or the class of an expanded clone; other rows omit it.

few	TRBV4-1	TRBJ2-7	-	CASSPGPSYEQYF	TGCGCCAGCAGCCCGGGCCCGTCCTACGAGCAGTACTTC
-	TRBV2	TRBJ1-5	-	CASSVSRAGDSNQPQHF	TGTGCCAGCAGTGTCAGCCGGGCGGGAGATAGCAATCAGCCCCAGCATTTT
-	TRBV6-4	TRBJ2-3	-	CASSDGRGGPTDTQYF	TGTGCCAGCAGTGACGGCCGCGGGGGCCCCACAGATACGCAGTATTTT
-	TRBV5-1	TRBJ1-2	-	CASSLGSGSPSFKGYTF	TGCGCCAGCAGCTTGGGCTCGGGCAGCCCGAGTTTTAAAGGCTACACCTTC
-	TRBV5-1	TRBJ2-3	-	CASSLQGGGTDTQYF	TGCGCCAGCAGCTTGCAGGGCGGCGGCACAGATACGCAGTATTTT
few	TRBV19	TRBJ2-7	-	CASSNQGSGSYEQYF	TGTGCCAGTAGTAACCAGGGATCGGGTTCCTACGAGCAGTACTTC
-	TRBV7-3	TRBJ2-7	-	CASSPSGSSYEQYF	TGTGCCAGCAGCCCAAGTGGGAGCTCCTACGAGCAGTACTTC
-	TRBV19	TRBJ1-1	-	CASSSQGTEAFF	TGTGCCAGTAGTTCTCAGGGAACTGAAGCTTTCTTT
once	TRBV5-1	TRBJ2-7	TRBD1	CASSSRTGGVYEQYF	TGCGCCAGCAGCTCGAGGACAGGGGGCGTGTACGAGCAGTACTTC
-	TRBV28	TRBJ2-5	TRBD2	CASSAASGQETQYF	TGTGCCAGCAGTGCGGCTAGCGGCCAAGAGACCCAGTACTTC
-	TRBV5-1	TRBJ2-3	-	CASSAGQNTDTQYF	TGCGCCAGCAGCGCGGGACAGAACACAGATACGCAGTATTTT
-	TRBV9	TRBJ1-2	-	CASSVGSGNYGYTF	TGTGCCAGCAGCGTAGGGTCTGGGAACTATGGCTACACCTTC
-	TRBV5-1	TRBJ2-1	TRBD2	CASSLVSGSQVEQFF	TGCGCCAGCAGCTTGGTTAGCGGGAGCCAAGTTGAGCAGTTCTTC
-	TRBV2	TRBJ2-1	TRBD1	CASSDRGRYNEQFF	TGTGCCAGCAGTGACAGGGGGCGGTACAATGAGCAGTTCTTC
-	TRBV5-1	TRBJ2-5	TRBD1	CASSQGHSGGTETQYF	TGCGCCAGCAGCCAAGGTCACTCAGGGGGCACGGAGACCCAGTACTTC
-	TRBV28	TRBJ1-1	-	CASSRYEAFF	TGTGCCAGCAGTCGTTATGAAGCTTTCTTT
few	TRBV2	TRBJ2-4	-	CASSEGPRVSYF	TGTGCCAGCAGTGAGGGCCCTAGGGTTTCGTACTTC
-	TRBV7-3	TRBJ2-2	-	CASSHGPTRELFF	TGTGCCAGCAGCCACGGACCCACCCGGGAGCTGTTTTTT
-	TRBV5-1	TRBJ1-2	-	CASRMGGGNYGYTF	TGCGCCAGCAGAATGGGGGGCGGTAACTATGGCTACACCTTC
-	TRBV30	TRBJ2-1	-	CAWSGQGYNEQFF	TGTGCCTGGAGTGGTCAGGGATACAATGAGCAGTTCTTC
-	TRBV28	TRBJ1-2	-	CASTPGQGTDGYTF	TGTGCCAGCACCCCAGGGCAGGGGACGGATGGCTACACCTTC
many	TRBV5-1	TRBJ2-7	TRBD1	CASSGTGVGEQYF	TGCGCCAGCAGTGGGACAGGGGTAGGCGAGCAGTACTTC
-	TRBV12-5	TRBJ1-1	-	CASGLERGAAFF	TGTGCTAGTGGTTTGGAAAGGGGGGCAGCTTTCTTT
few	TRBV10-3	TRBJ2-2	TRBD2	CATGGGRNTGELFF	TGTGCCACCGGTGGCGGGAGGAACACCGGGGAGCTGTTTTTT
-	TRBV7-2	TRBJ2-6	-	CASRLVYSGANVLTF	TGTGCCAGCCGACTCGTCTACTCTGGGGCCAACGTCCTGACTTTC
once	TRBV18	TRBJ2-7	TRBD2	CASSPRGATSGMKYEQYF	TGTGCCAGCTCACCTAGAGGCGCGACTAGCGGGATGAAGTACGAGCAGTACTTC
few	TRBV29-1	TRBJ2-7	-	CSVEDQGYEQYF	TGCAGCGTTGAAGATCAGGGTTACGAGCAGTACTTC
few	TRBV11-3	TRBJ2-5	-	CASSLSPGQEETQYF	TGTGCCAGCAGCTTATCCCCGGGACAAGAAGAGACCCAGTACTTC